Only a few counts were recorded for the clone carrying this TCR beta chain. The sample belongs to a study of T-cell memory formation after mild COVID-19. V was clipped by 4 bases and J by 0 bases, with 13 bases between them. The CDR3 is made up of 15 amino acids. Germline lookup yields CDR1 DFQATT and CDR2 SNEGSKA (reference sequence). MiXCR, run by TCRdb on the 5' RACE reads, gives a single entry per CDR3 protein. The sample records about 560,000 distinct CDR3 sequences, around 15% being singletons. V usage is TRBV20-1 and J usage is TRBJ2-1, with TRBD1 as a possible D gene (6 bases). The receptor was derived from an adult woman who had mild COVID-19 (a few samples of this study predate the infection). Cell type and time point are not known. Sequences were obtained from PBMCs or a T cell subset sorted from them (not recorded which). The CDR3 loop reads CSATTGTTSYNEQFF. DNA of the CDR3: TGCAGTGCTACCACTGGGACAACCTCCTACAATGAGCAGTTCTTC.